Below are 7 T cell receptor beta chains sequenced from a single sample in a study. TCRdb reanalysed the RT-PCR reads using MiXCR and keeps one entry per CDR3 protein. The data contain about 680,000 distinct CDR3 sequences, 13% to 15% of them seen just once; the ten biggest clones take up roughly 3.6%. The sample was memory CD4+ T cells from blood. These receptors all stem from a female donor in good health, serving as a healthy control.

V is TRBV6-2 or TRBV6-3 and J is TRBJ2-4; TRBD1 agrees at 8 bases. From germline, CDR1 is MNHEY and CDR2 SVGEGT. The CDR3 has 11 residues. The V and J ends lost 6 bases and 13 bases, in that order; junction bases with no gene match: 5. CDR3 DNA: TGTGCCAGCAGCCAGGGACAGGCCCAGTACTTC. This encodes CASSQGQAQYF.

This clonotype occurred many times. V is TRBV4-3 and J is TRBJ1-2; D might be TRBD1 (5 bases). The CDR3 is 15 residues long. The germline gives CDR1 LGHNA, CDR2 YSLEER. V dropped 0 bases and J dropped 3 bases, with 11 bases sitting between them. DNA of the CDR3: TGCGCCAGCAGCCAAGAGTTCGGGGGAGACTATGGCTACACCTTC. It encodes CASSQEFGGDYGYTF.

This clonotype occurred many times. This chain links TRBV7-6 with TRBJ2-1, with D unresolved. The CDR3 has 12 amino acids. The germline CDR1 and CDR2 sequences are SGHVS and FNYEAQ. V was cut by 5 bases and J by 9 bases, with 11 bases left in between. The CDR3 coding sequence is TGTGCCAGCAGCCCTGGCGGCGGTGAGCAGTTCTTC. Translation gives CASSPGGGEQFF. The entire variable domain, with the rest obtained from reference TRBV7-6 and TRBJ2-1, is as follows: GAGVSQSPRYKVTKRGQDVALRCDPISGHVSLYWYRQALGQGPEFLTYFNYEAQQDKSGLPNDRFSAERPEGSISTLTIQRTEQRDSAMYRCASSPGGGEQFFGPGTRLTVL.

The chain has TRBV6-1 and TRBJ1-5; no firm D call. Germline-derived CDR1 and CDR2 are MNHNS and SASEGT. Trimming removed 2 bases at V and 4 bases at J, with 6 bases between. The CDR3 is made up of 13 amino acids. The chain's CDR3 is CASSEPRNQPQHF. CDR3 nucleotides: TGTGCCAGCAGTGAACCCAGGAATCAGCCCCAGCATTTT.

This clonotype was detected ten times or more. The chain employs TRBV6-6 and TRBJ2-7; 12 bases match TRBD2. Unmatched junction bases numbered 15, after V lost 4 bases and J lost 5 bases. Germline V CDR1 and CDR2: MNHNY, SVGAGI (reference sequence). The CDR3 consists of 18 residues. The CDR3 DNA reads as TGTGCCAGCAGTTCCGCTTACGGTAGACTAGCGGGAGTCGACGAGCAGTACTTC. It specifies CASSSAYGRLAGVDEQYF.

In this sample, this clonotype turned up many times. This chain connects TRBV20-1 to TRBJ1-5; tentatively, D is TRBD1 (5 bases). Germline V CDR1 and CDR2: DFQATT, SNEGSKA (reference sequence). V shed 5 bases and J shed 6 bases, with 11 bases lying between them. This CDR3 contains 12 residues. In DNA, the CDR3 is TGCAGTGCTGGGGGGGTAGGTCAGCCCCAGCATTTT. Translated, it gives CSAGGVGQPQHF.

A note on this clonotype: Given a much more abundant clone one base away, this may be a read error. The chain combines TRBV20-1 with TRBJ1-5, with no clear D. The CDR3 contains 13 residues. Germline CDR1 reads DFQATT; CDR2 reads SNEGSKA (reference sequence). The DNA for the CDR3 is TGCAGAGCTAGTCAAACGGGGAGGTTGCCCCAGCATTTT. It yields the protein CRASQTGRLPQHF.